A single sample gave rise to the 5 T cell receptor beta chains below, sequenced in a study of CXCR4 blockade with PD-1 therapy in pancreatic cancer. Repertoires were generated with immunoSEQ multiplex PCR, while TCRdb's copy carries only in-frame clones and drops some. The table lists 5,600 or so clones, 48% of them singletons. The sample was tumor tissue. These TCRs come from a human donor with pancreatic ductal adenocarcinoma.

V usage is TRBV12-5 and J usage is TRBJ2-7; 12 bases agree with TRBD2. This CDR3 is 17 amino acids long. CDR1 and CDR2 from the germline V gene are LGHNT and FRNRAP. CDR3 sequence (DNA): TGTGCCAGCGCCCTCAAACCGACTAGCGGGAGCTCCTACGAGCAGTACTTC. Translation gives CASALKPTSGSSYEQYF.

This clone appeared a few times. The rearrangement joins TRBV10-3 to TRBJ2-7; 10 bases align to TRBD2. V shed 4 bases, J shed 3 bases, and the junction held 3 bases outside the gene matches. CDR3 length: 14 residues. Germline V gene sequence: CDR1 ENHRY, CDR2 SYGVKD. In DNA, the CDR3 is TGTGCCATCAGTGTTCAGCGGGAGGGCTACGAGCAGTACTTC. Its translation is CAISVQREGYEQYF.

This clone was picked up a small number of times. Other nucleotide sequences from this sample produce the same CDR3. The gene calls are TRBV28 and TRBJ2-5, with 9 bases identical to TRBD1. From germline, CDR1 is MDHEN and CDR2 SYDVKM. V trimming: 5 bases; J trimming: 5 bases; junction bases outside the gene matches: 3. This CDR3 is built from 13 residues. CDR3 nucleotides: TGTGCCAGCAGTACGACAGGGGGGGAGACCCAGTACTTC. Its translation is CASSTTGGETQYF.

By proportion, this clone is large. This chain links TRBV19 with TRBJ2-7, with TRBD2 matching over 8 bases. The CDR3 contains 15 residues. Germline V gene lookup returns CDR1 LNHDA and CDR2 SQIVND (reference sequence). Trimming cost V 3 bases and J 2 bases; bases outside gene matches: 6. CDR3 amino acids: CASSIGTSGAYEQYF. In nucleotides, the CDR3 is TGTGCCAGTAGTATCGGAACTAGCGGAGCCTACGAGCAGTACTTC.

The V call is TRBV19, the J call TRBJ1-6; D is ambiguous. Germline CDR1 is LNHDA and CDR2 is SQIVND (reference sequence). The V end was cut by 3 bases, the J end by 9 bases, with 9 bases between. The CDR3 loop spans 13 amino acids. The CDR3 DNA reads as TGTGCCAGTAGTATTGAAGGCCGTTCACCCCTCCACTTT. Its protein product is CASSIEGRSPLHF.